This T cell receptor (beta chain) stems from a study of a mutant IDH1 vaccine in newly diagnosed glioma. Study background: The initiation of vaccination occurred 4-6 weeks after radiotherapy alone, or with temozolomide cycles. The therapy given earlier, which was standard therapy, consisted of radiotherapy, temozolomide, or both, and most of the patients received both.

Time point here: week 11, during vaccination. The vaccine gave 300 ug of a 20-mer mutant IDH1 peptide subcutaneously per dose. Only in-frame clones appear in the TCRdb table, and some are missing; sequencing was by immunoSEQ multiplex PCR. The sample lists about 25,000 clones, about three quarters occurring once. This clone has only one observation. The target antigen is unknown. Deletions cut 0 bases from V and 3 bases from J, with 13 bases between. Germline V gene sequence: CDR1 SGHRS, CDR2 YFSETQ. The CDR3 sequence is 16 residues long. The material sequenced was peripheral blood mononuclear cells (PBMCs), taken from a glioma patient whose treatment included an IDH1 peptide vaccine. The TCR originated in a young man with glioma. Some clones in this sample may be carry-over from other donors' samples. The chain links TRBV5-1 to TRBJ2-1, with D perhaps TRBD1 or TRBD2 (6 bases each). CDR3 bases: TGCGCCAGCAGCTTGGGGGGGGCTAGCCGCTACAATGAGCAGTTCTTC. As protein: CASSLGGASRYNEQFF.